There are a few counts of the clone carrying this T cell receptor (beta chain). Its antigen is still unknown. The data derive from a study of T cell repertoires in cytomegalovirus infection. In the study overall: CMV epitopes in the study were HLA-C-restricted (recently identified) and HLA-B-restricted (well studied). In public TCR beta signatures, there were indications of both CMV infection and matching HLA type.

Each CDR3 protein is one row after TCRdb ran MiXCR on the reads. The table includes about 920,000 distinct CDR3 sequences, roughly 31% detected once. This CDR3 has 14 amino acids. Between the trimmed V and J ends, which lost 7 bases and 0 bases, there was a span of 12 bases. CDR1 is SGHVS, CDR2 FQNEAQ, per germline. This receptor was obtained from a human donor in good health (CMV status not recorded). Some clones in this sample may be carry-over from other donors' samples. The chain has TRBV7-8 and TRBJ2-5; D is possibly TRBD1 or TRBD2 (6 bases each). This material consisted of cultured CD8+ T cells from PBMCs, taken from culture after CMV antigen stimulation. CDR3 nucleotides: TGTGCCAGCATCCACGGGGGCCACCAAGAGACCCAGTACTTC. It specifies CASIHGGHQETQYF.